Shown below are 7 T cell receptor beta chains from a single sample sequenced in a study of blood T cells in healthy people across ages. Combining a sample-barcoded 5' primer with a J-beta primer mix, a second PCR ran for roughly 6 to 11 cycles. TCRdb re-derived calls from the 5' RACE reads in MiXCR, one entry per CDR3 protein. The sample lists about 1,600,000 distinct CDR3 sequences; 35% to 45% were seen once. The specimen was blood. The receptors come from a woman younger than 30 in good health.

The V and J genes are TRBV7-9 and TRBJ1-1; possibly TRBD1 for D (5 bases). Trimming shortened V by 4 bases and J by 10 bases, and 19 bases separated the two germline ends. In germline, CDR1 is SEHNR, CDR2 FQNEAQ (reference sequence). This CDR3 contains 14 residues. CDR3 region: CASSSGTHRGGAFF. In DNA, the CDR3 is TGTGCCAGCAGCTCCGGGACCCATCGGGGAGGAGCTTTCTTT.

This clonotype has only a few counts. This chain links TRBV11-2 with TRBJ2-3, with 9 bases lining up with TRBD2. V shed 5 bases and J 1 base; nucleotides not matched to a gene: 1. The CDR3 is 14 residues long. Germline CDR1 and CDR2: SGHAT and FQNNGV. The CDR3 DNA reads as TGTGCCAGCAGCCAGCGGGAGGGCACAGATACGCAGTATTTT. This encodes CASSQREGTDTQYF.

This clonotype was counted between two and nine times. The J gene is TRBJ1-1, the V gene TRBV20-1; D may be TRBD1 (5 bases). This CDR3 spans 13 amino acids. V shed 0 bases and J shed 2 bases, with 7 bases lying between them. CDR1 and CDR2 (germline): DFQATT, SNEGSKA (reference sequence). DNA of the CDR3: TGCAGTGCTAGAGATCAGGGTAACACTGAAGCTTTCTTT. Translating it yields CSARDQGNTEAFF.

The chain links TRBV24-1 to TRBJ2-5; the D gene is possibly TRBD1 (6 bases). The germline V gene has CDR1 KGHDR and CDR2 SFDVKD. The CDR3 extends over 15 amino acids. Trimming pared 3 bases from V and 1 base from J, leaving 11 bases between. The CDR3 is CATSDPGEPQETQYF. CDR3 DNA: TGTGCCACCAGTGATCCAGGGGAACCCCAAGAGACCCAGTACTTC.

This clonotype appeared once. This sequence joins TRBV6-4 and TRBJ2-1, with 16 bases aligning to TRBD2. CDR1 is MRHNA and CDR2 is SNTAGT in the germline V gene. The junction had 8 bases not matched to a gene; V was cut back by 10 bases and J by 8 bases. This CDR3 is 15 amino acids long. In DNA form, the CDR3 reads TGTGCCACTGCGGGGACTAGCGGGAGGGCCTATGAGCAGTTCTTC. Translation: CATAGTSGRAYEQFF.

The chain carries TRBV27 and TRBJ2-5, with a possible D match to TRBD2 (5 bases). Germline V gene lookup returns CDR1 MNHEY and CDR2 SMNVEV (reference sequence). This CDR3 has 13 amino acids. Deletions cut 6 bases from V and 5 bases from J, with 13 bases between. The CDR3 bases are TGTGCCAGCAGCCCTGTCACGGGGGAGACCCAGTACTTC. Protein: CASSPVTGETQYF.

The gene calls are TRBV25-1 and TRBJ2-5, with a possible D match to TRBD1 (6 bases). Germline values: CDR1 MGHDK, CDR2 SYGVNS. With 5 bases removed from V and 4 bases from J, the gap between germline ends came to 14 bases. CDR3 length: 14 amino acids. The CDR3 bases are TGTGCCAGCAGTACATCCGGGACAAGAGAGACCCAGTACTTC. It specifies CASSTSGTRETQYF.